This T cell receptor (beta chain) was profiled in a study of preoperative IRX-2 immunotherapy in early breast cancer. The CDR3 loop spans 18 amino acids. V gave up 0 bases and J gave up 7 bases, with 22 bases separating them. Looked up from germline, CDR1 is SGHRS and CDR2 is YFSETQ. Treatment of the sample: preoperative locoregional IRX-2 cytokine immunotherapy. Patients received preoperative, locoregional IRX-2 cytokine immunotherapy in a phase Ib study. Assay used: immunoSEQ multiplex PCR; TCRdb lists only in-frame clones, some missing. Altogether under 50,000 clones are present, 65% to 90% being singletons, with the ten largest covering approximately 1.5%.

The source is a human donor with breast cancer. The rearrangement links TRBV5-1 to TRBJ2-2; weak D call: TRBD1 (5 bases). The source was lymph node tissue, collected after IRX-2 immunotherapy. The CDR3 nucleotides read TGCGCCAGCAGCTTGGGCTTAGTTACGCAGGGAATGGACGGGGAGCTGTTTTTT. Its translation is CASSLGLVTQGMDGELFF.